The 3 T cell receptor beta chains below were found in one sample sequenced in a study of neurological immune-mediated disorders. TCRdb reprocessed the 5' RACE reads with MiXCR, giving one entry per CDR3 protein. The sample holds roughly 30,000 distinct CDR3 sequences; 20% to 25% are singletons and the top ten take approximately 30%. Input material: CD4+ T cells from blood. The receptors originated from a man aged 50 or older with HTLV-1-associated myelopathy (HAM/TSP).

This clonotype was counted at least ten times. The J gene is TRBJ1-3, the V gene TRBV7-3; possibly TRBD1 for D (5 bases). Between the trimmed V and J ends, which lost 8 bases and 2 bases, there was a span of 10 bases. This CDR3 contains 13 residues. The germline gives CDR1 SGHTA, CDR2 FQGTGA. CDR3 in amino acids: CASGARPGNTIYF. The CDR3 nucleotides read TGTGCCAGCGGGGCCCGACCTGGAAACACCATATATTTT.

Ten or more counts support this clonotype. The chain recombines TRBV9 with TRBJ2-7, with 7 bases lining up with TRBD1. V lost 4 bases and J lost 3; bases outside the gene matches: 7. The germline gives CDR1 SGDLS, CDR2 YYNGEE. This CDR3 has 14 residues. The CDR3 DNA reads as TGTGCCAGCAGCAACCGGGACAGAGGCTACGAGCAGTACTTC. Translating gives CASSNRDRGYEQYF.

V usage is TRBV12-3 or TRBV12-4 and J usage is TRBJ1-5, with D unclear. V was shortened by 5 bases and J by 5 bases, with 10 bases between the two germline ends. This CDR3 is built from 13 residues. CDR3 nucleotides: TGTGCCAGCAGTCCCATGAGAGATCAGCCCCAGCATTTT. Encoded protein: CASSPMRDQPQHF.